This T cell receptor beta chain was observed in a study of neurological immune-mediated disorders. 5'RACE with 10-nucleotide random UMIs generated the cDNA. MiXCR, applied by TCRdb to the 5' RACE reads, yields one record per CDR3 protein. The profile shows 75,000 to 85,000 distinct CDR3 sequences, over 15% of them singletons. This clonotype came up many times. Germline V gene sequence: CDR1 ENHRY, CDR2 SYGVKD. V was pared by 0 bases and J by 4 bases, with 5 bases of the junction left unmatched. CDR3 length equals 16 residues. The chain joins TRBV10-3 to TRBJ2-5, with 10 bases lining up with TRBD1. The source material was PBMCs. The TCR comes from a woman between 40 and 55 years old in good health. CDR3 in DNA: TGTGCCATCAGTGAGTCGACAGGGGGCGTATTAGAGACCCAGTACTTC. Translating it yields CAISESTGGVLETQYF.